The 5 T cell receptor beta chains listed next were all sequenced from one sample in a study of blood T cell repertoires in COVID-19. TCRdb keeps only in-frame clones here, not all; method: immunoSEQ multiplex PCR. This table has approximately 480,000 clones, approximately 86% appearing once. Specimen: PBMCs or T cells enriched from blood (not recorded which). The receptor source for this set is a woman aged 18-29 years who had recovered from COVID-19.

The chain employs TRBV3-1 (or the pseudogene TRBV3-2) and TRBJ2-3; 8 bases are shared with TRBD2. The CDR3 is 15 amino acids. CDR1 is LGHDT, CDR2 YNNKEL, per germline (reference sequence). V shed 7 bases, J shed 2 bases, and the junction held 8 bases outside the gene matches. The CDR3 nucleotides read TGTGCCAGCACCGACGGAGCGGGAGCCACAGATACGCAGTATTTT. Translation: CASTDGAGATDTQYF.

The gene calls are TRBV5-1 and TRBJ2-3; D might be TRBD1 (6 bases). The CDR3 totals 14 residues. Trimming pared 3 bases from V and 3 bases from J, leaving 11 bases between. CDR1 is SGHRS, CDR2 YFSETQ, per germline. In nucleotides, the CDR3 is TGCGCCAGCAGCTCAGGACAGACAACAGATACGCAGTATTTT. The encoded protein is CASSSGQTTDTQYF.

The rearrangement joins TRBV7-9 to TRBJ2-3; D gene uncertain. The CDR3 has 11 amino acids. Trimming pared 7 bases from V and 5 bases from J, leaving 7 bases between. Germline V CDR1 and CDR2: SEHNR, FQNEAQ (reference sequence). The CDR3 reads CASTYGDTQYF. In nucleotides, the CDR3 is TGTGCCAGCACTTACGGAGATACGCAGTATTTT.

This chain joins TRBV7-8 and TRBJ2-3, with D perhaps TRBD2 (5 bases). CDR3 size: 17 residues. Per the germline V gene, CDR1 is SGHVS and CDR2 is FQNEAQ. Deletions cut 4 bases from V and 6 bases from J, with 23 bases between. CDR3 sequence: CASSSRTAAASRDTQYF. CDR3 nucleotides: TGTGCCAGCAGCTCCAGAACGGCAGCGGCCTCACGGGATACGCAGTATTTT. Combining the CDR3 with reference TRBV7-8 and TRBJ2-3 gives the whole variable domain GAGVSQSPRYKVAKRGQDVALRCDPISGHVSLFWYQQALGQGPEFLTYFQNEAQLDKSGLPSDRFFAERPEGSVSTLKIQRTQQEDSAVYLCASSSRTAAASRDTQYFGPGTRLTVL.

The chain carries TRBV28 and TRBJ1-5; 7 bases match TRBD1. CDR3 length: 13 amino acids. V dropped 8 bases and J dropped 5; count of bases not matched to a gene: 6. Germline-derived CDR1 and CDR2 are MDHEN and SYDVKM. The CDR3 protein is CASSGGADQPQHF. The CDR3 DNA reads TGTGCCAGCTCAGGGGGAGCAGATCAGCCCCAGCATTTT.